This T cell receptor (beta chain) was obtained from a study of T-cell reconstitution after alpha-beta-depleted transplantation in children. Germline V gives CDR1 DFQATT, CDR2 SNEGSKA (reference sequence). Trimming removed 3 bases from V and 0 bases from J, with 12 bases in between. This CDR3 is built from 15 residues. This clonotype was seen more than once but under ten times. The library targeted TCRbeta and was prepared with unique molecular identifiers. TCRdb re-called the PCR reads through MiXCR, storing one row per CDR3 protein. Seen here are about 500,000 distinct CDR3 sequences, approximately 32% observed once, and the top ten hold 2% to 3%.

The TCR comes from a human donor who donated a stem cell graft to a child with aplastic anemia. Sequenced material: PBMCs from the stem cell graft donor, taken from the stem cell graft. J is TRBJ2-4 and V is TRBV20-1, with D perhaps matching TRBD1 or TRBD2 (6 bases each). The CDR3 here is CSAREQGLAKNIQYF. The CDR3, as DNA: TGCAGTGCTAGGGAACAGGGACTAGCCAAAAACATTCAGTACTTC.